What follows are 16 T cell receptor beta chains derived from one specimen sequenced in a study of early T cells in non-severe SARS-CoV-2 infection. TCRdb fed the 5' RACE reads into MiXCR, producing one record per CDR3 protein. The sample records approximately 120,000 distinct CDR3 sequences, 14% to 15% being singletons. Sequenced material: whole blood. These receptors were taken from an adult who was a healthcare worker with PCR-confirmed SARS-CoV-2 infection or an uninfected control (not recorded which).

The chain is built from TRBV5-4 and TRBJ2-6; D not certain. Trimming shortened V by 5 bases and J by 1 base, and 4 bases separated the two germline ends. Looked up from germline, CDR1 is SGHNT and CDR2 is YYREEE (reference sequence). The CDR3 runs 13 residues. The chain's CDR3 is CASRPSGANVLTF. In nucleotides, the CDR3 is TGTGCCAGCAGGCCTTCTGGGGCCAACGTCCTGACTTTC. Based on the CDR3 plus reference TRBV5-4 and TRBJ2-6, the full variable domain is ETGVTQSPTHLIKTRGQQVTLRCSSQSGHNTVSWYQQALGQGPQFIFQYYREEENGRGNFPPRFSGLQFPNYSSELNVNALELDDSALYLCASRPSGANVLTFGAGSRLTVL.

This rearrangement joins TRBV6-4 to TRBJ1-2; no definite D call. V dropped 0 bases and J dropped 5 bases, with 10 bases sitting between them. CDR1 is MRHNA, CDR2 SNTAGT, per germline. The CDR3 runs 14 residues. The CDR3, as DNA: TGTGCCAGCAGTGACTCCAAACTCCATTATGGCTACACCTTC. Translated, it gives CASSDSKLHYGYTF.

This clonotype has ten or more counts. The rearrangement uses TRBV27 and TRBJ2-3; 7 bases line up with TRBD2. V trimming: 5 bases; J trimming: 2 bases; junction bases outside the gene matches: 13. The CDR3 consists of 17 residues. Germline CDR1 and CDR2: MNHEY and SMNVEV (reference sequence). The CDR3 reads CASSPGRGPSPTDTQYF. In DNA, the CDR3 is TGTGCCAGCAGTCCAGGGAGGGGCCCGTCCCCCACAGATACGCAGTATTTT.

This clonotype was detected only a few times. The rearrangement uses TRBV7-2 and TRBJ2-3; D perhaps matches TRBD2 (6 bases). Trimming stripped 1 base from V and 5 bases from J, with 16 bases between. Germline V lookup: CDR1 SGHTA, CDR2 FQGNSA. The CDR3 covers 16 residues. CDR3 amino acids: CASSLEGRLSGDTQYF. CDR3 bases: TGTGCCAGCAGCTTAGAAGGAAGGCTTAGCGGAGATACGCAGTATTTT.

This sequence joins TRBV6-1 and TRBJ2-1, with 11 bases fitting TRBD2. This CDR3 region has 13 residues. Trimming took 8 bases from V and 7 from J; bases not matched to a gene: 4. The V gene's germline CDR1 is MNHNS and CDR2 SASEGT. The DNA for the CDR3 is TGTGCCAGCCCTAGCGGGGGGCTAAATGAGCAGTTCTTC. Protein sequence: CASPSGGLNEQFF.

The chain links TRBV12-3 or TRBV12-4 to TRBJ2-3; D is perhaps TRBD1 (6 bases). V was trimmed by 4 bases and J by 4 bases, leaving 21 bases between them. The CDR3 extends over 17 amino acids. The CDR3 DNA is TGTGCCAGCAGTTCGGGTCGCCGGACCAGGGGAGCAGATACGCAGTATTTT. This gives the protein CASSSGRRTRGADTQYF.

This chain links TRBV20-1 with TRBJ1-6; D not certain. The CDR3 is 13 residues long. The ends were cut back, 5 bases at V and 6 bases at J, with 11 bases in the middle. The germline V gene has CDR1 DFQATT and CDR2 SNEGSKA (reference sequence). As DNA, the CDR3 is TGCAGTGCTGGCGAGCTTAGTAATTCACCCCTCCACTTT. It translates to CSAGELSNSPLHF.

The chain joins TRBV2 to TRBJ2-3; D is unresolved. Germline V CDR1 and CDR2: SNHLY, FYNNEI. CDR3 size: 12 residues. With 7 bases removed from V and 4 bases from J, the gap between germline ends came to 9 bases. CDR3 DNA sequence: TGTGCCAGCACTCCCGACGCAGATACGCAGTATTTT. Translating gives CASTPDADTQYF.

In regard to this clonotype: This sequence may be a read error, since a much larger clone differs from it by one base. This chain's CDR3 is CASSYSTIEGRWETQYF. The CDR3, as DNA: TGTGCCAGCAGTTACTCGACTATCGAGGGTAGATGGGAGACCCAGTACTTC. The chain recombines TRBV6-2 or TRBV6-3 with TRBJ2-5; D might be TRBD2 (5 bases). The CDR3 sequence is 17 residues long. Germline V gene lookup returns CDR1 MNHEY and CDR2 SVGEGT. Trimming removed 0 bases from V and 5 bases from J, with 19 bases in between.

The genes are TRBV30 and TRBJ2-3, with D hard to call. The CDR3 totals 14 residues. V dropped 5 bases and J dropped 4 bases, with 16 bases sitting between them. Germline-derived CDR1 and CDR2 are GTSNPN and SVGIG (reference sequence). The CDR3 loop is CAWHVKGGPDTQYF. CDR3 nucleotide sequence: TGTGCCTGGCACGTAAAGGGTGGTCCAGATACGCAGTATTTT.

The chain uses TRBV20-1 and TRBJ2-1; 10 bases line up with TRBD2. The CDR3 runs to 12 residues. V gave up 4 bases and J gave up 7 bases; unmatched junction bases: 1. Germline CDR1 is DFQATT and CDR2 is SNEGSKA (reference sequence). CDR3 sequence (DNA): TGCAGTGCTAAGGGACTAGCGAATGAGCAGTTCTTC. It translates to CSAKGLANEQFF.

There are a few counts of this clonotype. CDR3: CASSLDGDGTDTQYF. The CDR3 DNA is TGCGCCAGCAGCTTGGACGGGGACGGCACAGATACGCAGTATTTT. The rearrangement links TRBV5-1 to TRBJ2-3; D is perhaps TRBD1 or TRBD2 (5 bases each). The CDR3 is made up of 15 amino acids. Germline V gives CDR1 SGHRS, CDR2 YFSETQ. Trimming pared 0 bases from V and 1 base from J, leaving 9 bases between.

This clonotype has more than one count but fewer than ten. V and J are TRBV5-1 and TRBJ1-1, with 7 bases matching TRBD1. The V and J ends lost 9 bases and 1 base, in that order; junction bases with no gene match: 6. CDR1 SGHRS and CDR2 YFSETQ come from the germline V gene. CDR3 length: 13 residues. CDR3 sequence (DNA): TGCGCCACCCCGGGACAGAAGAACACTGAAGCTTTCTTT. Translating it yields CATPGQKNTEAFF.

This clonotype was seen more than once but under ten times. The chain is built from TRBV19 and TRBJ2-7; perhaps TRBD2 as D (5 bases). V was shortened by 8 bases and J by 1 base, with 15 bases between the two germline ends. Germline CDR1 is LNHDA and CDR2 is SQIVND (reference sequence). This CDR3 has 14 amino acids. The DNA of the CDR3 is TGTGCCAGTGCGGTGGGAGTACGGTCCTACGAGCAGTACTTC. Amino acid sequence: CASAVGVRSYEQYF.

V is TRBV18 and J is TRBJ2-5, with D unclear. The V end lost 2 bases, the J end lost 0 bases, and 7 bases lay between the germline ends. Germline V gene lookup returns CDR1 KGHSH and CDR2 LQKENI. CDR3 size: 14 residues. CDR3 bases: TGTGCCAGCTCACCAGGGCCGTACCAAGAGACCCAGTACTTC. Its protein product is CASSPGPYQETQYF.

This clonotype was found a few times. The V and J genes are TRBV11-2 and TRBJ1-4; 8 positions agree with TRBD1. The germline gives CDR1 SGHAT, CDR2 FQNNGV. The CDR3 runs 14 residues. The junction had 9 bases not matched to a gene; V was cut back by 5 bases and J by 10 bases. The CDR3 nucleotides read TGTGCCAGCAGCCCGAACCAGGGGGCGGTAAAACTGTTTTTT. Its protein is CASSPNQGAVKLFF.